These T cell receptor beta chains were read from a single sample in a study of cytomegalovirus exposure and HLA in healthy donors. The repertoire was sequenced with immunoSEQ multiplex PCR; TCRdb's copy has only in-frame clones and lacks some. The profile shows approximately 190,000 clones, roughly 73% of them singletons. Material for sequencing was PBMCs. The receptors were gathered from a woman in her twenties or thirties in good health and CMV-seronegative. Both conserved end residues are part of each CDR3. The order of the fields is J gene, clone size, D gene, V gene, CDR3 protein, CDR3 DNA. A D gene is named only where the DNA matches it firmly. Rows give clone size only sometimes, using once, few, many, or a class for an expanded clone.

J gene: TRBJ2-5
clone size: NA
D gene: NA
V gene: TRBV9
CDR3 protein: CASSVAGRETQYF
CDR3 DNA: TGTGCCAGCAGCGTAGCAGGTAGAGAGACCCAGTACTTC

J gene: TRBJ2-1
clone size: NA
D gene: NA
V gene: TRBV7-2
CDR3 protein: CASSPTRESYNEQFF
CDR3 DNA: TGTGCCAGCAGCCCAACTAGAGAGTCCTACAATGAGCAGTTCTTC

J gene: TRBJ2-7
clone size: few
D gene: NA
V gene: TRBV11-2
CDR3 protein: CASSLDSDEQYF
CDR3 DNA: TGTGCCAGCAGCTTAGACTCAGACGAGCAGTACTTC

J gene: TRBJ2-7
clone size: NA
D gene: TRBD1
V gene: TRBV19
CDR3 protein: CASSGGQGGEQYF
CDR3 DNA: TGTGCCAGCTCGGGGGGACAGGGAGGCGAGCAGTACTTC

J gene: TRBJ2-3
clone size: once
D gene: NA
V gene: TRBV5-1
CDR3 protein: CASSLTGSTDTQYF
CDR3 DNA: TGCGCCAGCAGCTTAACGGGGAGCACAGATACGCAGTATTTT

J gene: TRBJ2-7
clone size: NA
D gene: NA
V gene: TRBV5-1
CDR3 protein: CASSSGLYTYEQYF
CDR3 DNA: TGCGCCAGCAGCTCCGGACTTTATACCTACGAGCAGTACTTC

J gene: TRBJ2-3
clone size: few
D gene: TRBD2
V gene: TRBV9
CDR3 protein: CASSPRAGLADTDTQYF
CDR3 DNA: TGTGCCAGCAGCCCTCGCGCCGGACTAGCGGACACAGATACGCAGTATTTT

J gene: TRBJ2-7
clone size: NA
D gene: TRBD1
V gene: TRBV18
CDR3 protein: CASSPGTGDEQYF
CDR3 DNA: TGTGCCAGCTCACCCGGGACAGGGGACGAGCAGTACTTC

J gene: TRBJ1-5
clone size: NA
D gene: NA
V gene: TRBV10-2
CDR3 protein: CASSGGGGLNNQPQHF
CDR3 DNA: TGCGCCAGCAGTGGAGGTGGCGGATTGAACAATCAGCCCCAGCATTTT

J gene: TRBJ2-3
clone size: NA
D gene: NA
V gene: TRBV2
CDR3 protein: CATRQNTDTQYF
CDR3 DNA: TGTGCCACCCGACAAAACACAGATACGCAGTATTTT

J gene: TRBJ1-1
clone size: few
D gene: NA
V gene: TRBV4-3
CDR3 protein: CASGTDRQNTEAFF
CDR3 DNA: TGCGCCAGCGGTACTGACAGGCAGAACACTGAAGCTTTCTTT

J gene: TRBJ1-5
clone size: NA
D gene: TRBD1
V gene: TRBV19
CDR3 protein: CASTSLGQESNQPQHF
CDR3 DNA: TGTGCCAGTACCTCCCTGGGACAGGAAAGCAATCAGCCCCAGCATTTT

J gene: TRBJ1-2
clone size: few
D gene: NA
V gene: TRBV6-5
CDR3 protein: CATKAEAVPVGYTF
CDR3 DNA: TGTGCCACCAAAGCAGAGGCCGTACCGGTGGGCTACACCTTC

J gene: TRBJ2-7
clone size: NA
D gene: TRBD2
V gene: TRBV5-4
CDR3 protein: CASSLALGLADYYEQYF
CDR3 DNA: TGTGCCAGCAGCTTAGCGCTGGGGCTAGCGGATTACTACGAGCAGTACTTC

J gene: TRBJ1-6
clone size: NA
D gene: TRBD1
V gene: TRBV6-1
CDR3 protein: CASRGTGHNSPLHF
CDR3 DNA: TGTGCCAGCAGGGGGACAGGGCATAATTCACCCCTCCACTTT

J gene: TRBJ2-2
clone size: NA
D gene: TRBD1
V gene: TRBV5-1
CDR3 protein: CASTPGQGYTGELFF
CDR3 DNA: TGCGCCAGTACCCCGGGACAGGGTTACACCGGGGAGCTGTTTTTT

J gene: TRBJ1-2
clone size: once
D gene: NA
V gene: TRBV2
CDR3 protein: CASSEGYGSLANYGYTF
CDR3 DNA: TGTGCCAGCAGTGAAGGTTATGGGAGTCTAGCTAACTATGGCTACACCTTC

J gene: TRBJ2-7
clone size: NA
D gene: TRBD2
V gene: TRBV4-1
CDR3 protein: CASSKASGGASDEQYF
CDR3 DNA: TGCGCCAGCAGCAAAGCTAGCGGGGGGGCCTCTGACGAGCAGTACTTC

J gene: TRBJ2-3
clone size: NA
D gene: TRBD2
V gene: TRBV4-2
CDR3 protein: CASSREGGGATDTQYF
CDR3 DNA: TGTGCCAGCAGCAGAGAGGGCGGGGGGGCCACAGATACGCAGTATTTT

J gene: TRBJ1-2
clone size: NA
D gene: TRBD1
V gene: TRBV27
CDR3 protein: CASSPRTGGIAYGYTF
CDR3 DNA: TGTGCCAGCAGTCCGCGAACAGGGGGGATTGCCTATGGCTACACCTTC

J gene: TRBJ2-1
clone size: NA
D gene: TRBD2
V gene: TRBV7-9
CDR3 protein: CSSSLGGGRAYNEQFF
CDR3 DNA: TGTTCCAGCAGCTTAGGTGGGGGGAGGGCCTACAATGAGCAGTTCTTC

J gene: TRBJ2-5
clone size: NA
D gene: NA
V gene: TRBV5-4
CDR3 protein: CASSPRTEETQYF
CDR3 DNA: TGTGCCAGCAGCCCTCGGACAGAAGAGACCCAGTACTTC

J gene: TRBJ2-3
clone size: NA
D gene: NA
V gene: TRBV7-2
CDR3 protein: CASSVELTDTQYF
CDR3 DNA: TGTGCCAGCAGCGTGGAGTTAACAGATACGCAGTATTTT

J gene: TRBJ2-2
clone size: few
D gene: TRBD2
V gene: TRBV11-2
CDR3 protein: CASSSGTSVNTGELFF
CDR3 DNA: TGTGCCAGCAGCTCAGGGACTAGCGTAAACACCGGGGAGCTGTTTTTT

J gene: TRBJ2-3
clone size: NA
D gene: NA
V gene: TRBV5-1
CDR3 protein: CASSWQGRGADTQYF
CDR3 DNA: TGCGCCAGCAGCTGGCAGGGGAGAGGGGCAGATACGCAGTATTTT

J gene: TRBJ2-5
clone size: NA
D gene: TRBD2
V gene: TRBV4-1
CDR3 protein: CASSHLAGGGKTQYF
CDR3 DNA: TGCGCCAGCAGCCACCTAGCGGGGGGGGGTAAGACCCAGTACTTC

J gene: TRBJ1-1
clone size: NA
D gene: NA
V gene: TRBV10-3
CDR3 protein: CAISKSTGNTEAFF
CDR3 DNA: TGTGCCATCAGTAAATCCACAGGGAACACTGAAGCTTTCTTT

J gene: TRBJ2-1
clone size: NA
D gene: TRBD2
V gene: TRBV2
CDR3 protein: CASRSQLKTSGREGGGVGQFF
CDR3 DNA: TGTGCCAGCAGATCACAGCTTAAGACTAGCGGGAGAGAGGGGGGAGGCGTTGGGCAGTTCTTC

J gene: TRBJ1-1
clone size: NA
D gene: TRBD1
V gene: TRBV5-4
CDR3 protein: CASSFDRDTEAFF
CDR3 DNA: TGTGCCAGCAGCTTTGACAGGGACACTGAAGCTTTCTTT

J gene: TRBJ2-1
clone size: NA
D gene: NA
V gene: TRBV30
CDR3 protein: CAWSGTSNEQFF
CDR3 DNA: TGTGCCTGGAGTGGGACTTCCAATGAGCAGTTCTTC

J gene: TRBJ2-7
clone size: few
D gene: NA
V gene: TRBV21-1
CDR3 protein: CASSNGGHHNSHEQYF
CDR3 DNA: TGTGCCAGCAGCAATGGGGGACATCATAATAGCCACGAGCAGTACTTC

J gene: TRBJ1-2
clone size: NA
D gene: NA
V gene: TRBV19
CDR3 protein: CASNPRGGVGSTNYGYTF
CDR3 DNA: TGTGCCAGTAACCCTAGGGGCGGGGTAGGATCTACTAACTATGGCTACACCTTC